The rows below give T cell receptor beta chains drawn from one sample of a study of blood T cell repertoires in COVID-19. TCRdb's copy holds only in-frame clones and misses some; the assay was immunoSEQ multiplex PCR. The table has approximately 35,000 clones, 70% to 80% seen once; the top ten hold under 35%. What was sequenced was peripheral blood. All receptors derive from a man older than 75 with acute or convalescent COVID-19. The CDR3 runs from the conserved cysteine through the conserved F or W.

TRBV25-1	CASSEGSTDTQYF
TRBV29-1	CSVVIPGQDYGYTF
TRBV6-5	CASSFTSGRRYEQYF
TRBV3-1/TRBV3-2	CAVLPRGGAGTEAFF
TRBV4-1	CASSQDLAASAGRNEQFF
TRBV3-1/TRBV3-2	CASSQEWRRVNSPLHF
TRBV5-6	CASSGGLAGVGTDTQYF
TRBV7-8	CASSRTRDRTYEQYF
TRBV5-1	CASSLGSGQGGEKLFF
TRBV3-1/TRBV3-2	CASSQVGLAGGQETQYF
TRBV27	CASSDTSGHTDTQYF
TRBV9	CASSAGQDQETQYF
TRBV21-1	CASPMGSGRPYF
TRBV5-3	CARSPGLAGGRKTQYF
TRBV2	CASSPGQGLAGVRETQYF
TRBV6-4	CASSDTLNPGTGEYNSNQPQHF
TRBV4-1	CASSPSGGDLINNEQFF
TRBV7-9	CASSRWTEPYEQYF
TRBV18	CASRREAQETQYF
TRBV11-2	CASSLAGQSRDTEAFF
TRBV29-1	CSARRVGTGDEAFF
TRBV2	CASSGGTLDYNEQFF
TRBV7-9	CASSSLRYNEQFF
TRBV19	CASSITQGLGLQHF
TRBV7-2	CASRAGTGYTGELFF
TRBV20-1	CSASTGGNTEAFF
TRBV19	CASTWGRANTEAFF
TRBV19	CASSIAGGRKEQFF
TRBV25-1	CASSEFSMNGELFF
TRBV7-2	CASRLQGRETQYF
TRBV7-6	CASRPISSVNQETQYF